The present entry profiles one T cell receptor (beta chain) with its context. Its antigen is currently unknown. With a J-beta primer mix and a sample-barcoded 5' primer, a second PCR ran about 6 to 11 cycles. Each cDNA molecule carried a tag from a template-switch adaptor that contained 12 random nucleotides. TCRdb reanalysed the 5' RACE reads using MiXCR and keeps one entry per CDR3 protein. Among 1,800,000 or so distinct CDR3 sequences, approximately 40% were seen once, and the ten largest hold 20% to 25%. Ranging in age from about 6 to 90, the donors were healthy Caucasian individuals from Russia. This sample was included in a study of blood T cells in healthy people across ages. General study findings and limits: While age rose, TCR beta diversity per million T cells dropped in a roughly linear way.

The sequencing sample was made of blood. The source of this sequence is a human donor in good health.

The CDR3 here is CSASLRGLEGYTF. In DNA form, the CDR3 reads TGCAGTGCTAGCCTCAGGGGGCTGGAGGGCTACACCTTC. This chain links TRBV20-1 with TRBJ1-2, with TRBD1 matching over 8 bases. Germline V gene data show CDR1 as DFQATT and CDR2 as SNEGSKA (reference sequence). This CDR3 has 13 amino acids. The trim removed 3 bases at V and 8 bases at J, leaving 8 bases unmatched.